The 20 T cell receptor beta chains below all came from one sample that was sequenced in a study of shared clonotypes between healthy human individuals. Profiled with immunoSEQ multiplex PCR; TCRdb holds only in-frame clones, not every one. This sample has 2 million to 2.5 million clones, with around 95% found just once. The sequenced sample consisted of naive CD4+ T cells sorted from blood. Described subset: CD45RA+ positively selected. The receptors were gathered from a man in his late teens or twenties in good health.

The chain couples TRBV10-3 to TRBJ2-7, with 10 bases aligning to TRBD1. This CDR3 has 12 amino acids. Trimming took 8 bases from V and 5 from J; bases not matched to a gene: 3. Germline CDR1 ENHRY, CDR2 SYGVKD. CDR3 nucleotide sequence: TGTGCCATCGGGACAGGGGCCCACGAGCAGTACTTC. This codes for CAIGTGAHEQYF.

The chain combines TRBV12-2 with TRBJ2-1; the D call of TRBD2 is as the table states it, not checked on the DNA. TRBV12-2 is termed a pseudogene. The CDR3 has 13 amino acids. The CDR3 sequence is CASRISPYNEQFF. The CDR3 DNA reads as TGTGCAAGTCGCATATCCCCCTACAATGAGCAGTTCTTC.

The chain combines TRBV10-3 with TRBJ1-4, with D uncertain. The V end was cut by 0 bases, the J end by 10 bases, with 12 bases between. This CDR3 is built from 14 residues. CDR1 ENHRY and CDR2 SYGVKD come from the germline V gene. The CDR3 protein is CAISESTKSRKLFF. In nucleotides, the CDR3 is TGTGCCATCAGTGAGTCAACTAAGTCTAGAAAACTGTTTTTT.

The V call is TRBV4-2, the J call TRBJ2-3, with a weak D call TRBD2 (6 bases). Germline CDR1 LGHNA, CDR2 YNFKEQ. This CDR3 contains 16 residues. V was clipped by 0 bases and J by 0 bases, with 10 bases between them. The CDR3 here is CASSQETGVSTDTQYF. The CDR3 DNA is TGTGCCAGCAGCCAAGAGACGGGGGTGAGCACAGATACGCAGTATTTT.

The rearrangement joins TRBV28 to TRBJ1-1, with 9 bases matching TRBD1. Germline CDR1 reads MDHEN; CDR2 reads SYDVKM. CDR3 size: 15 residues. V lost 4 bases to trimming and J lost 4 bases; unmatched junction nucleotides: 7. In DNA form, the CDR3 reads TGTGCCAGCAGTTGGGGGGACAGGGTGGGCACTGAAGCTTTCTTT. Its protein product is CASSWGDRVGTEAFF.

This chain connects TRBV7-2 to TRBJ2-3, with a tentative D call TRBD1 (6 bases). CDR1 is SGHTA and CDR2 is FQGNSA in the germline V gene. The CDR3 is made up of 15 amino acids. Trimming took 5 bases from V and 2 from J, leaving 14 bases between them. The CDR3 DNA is TGTGCCAGCAGCCCCTCCGGACAGTCCACAGATACGCAGTATTTT. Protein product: CASSPSGQSTDTQYF. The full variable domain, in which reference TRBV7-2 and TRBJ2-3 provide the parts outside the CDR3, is GAGVSQSPSNKVTEKGKDVELRCDPISGHTALYWYRQSLGQGLEFLIYFQGNSAPDKSGLPSDRFSAERTGGSVSTLTIQRTQQEDSAVYLCASSPSGQSTDTQYFGPGTRLTVL.

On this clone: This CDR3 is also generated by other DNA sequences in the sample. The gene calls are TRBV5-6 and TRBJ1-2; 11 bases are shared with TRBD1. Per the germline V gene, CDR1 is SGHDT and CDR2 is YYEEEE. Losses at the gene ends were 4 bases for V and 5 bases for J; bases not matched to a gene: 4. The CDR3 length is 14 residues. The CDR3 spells CASSPGQGGYGYTF. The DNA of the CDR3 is TGTGCCAGCAGCCCGGGACAGGGGGGTTATGGCTACACCTTC.

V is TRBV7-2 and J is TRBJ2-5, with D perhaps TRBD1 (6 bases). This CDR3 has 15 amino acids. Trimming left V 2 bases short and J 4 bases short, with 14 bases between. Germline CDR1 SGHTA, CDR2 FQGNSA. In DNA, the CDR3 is TGTGCCAGCAGCTTACAGCAGGGGAAGGGAGAGACCCAGTACTTC. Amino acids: CASSLQQGKGETQYF.

CDR3 bases: TGTGCCAGCGGAGAGAGAGGACCGCCTGAAAAACTGTTTTTT. It specifies CASGERGPPEKLFF. This rearrangement joins TRBV6-1 to TRBJ1-4; no reliable D call. Germline assignment: CDR1 MNHNS and CDR2 SASEGT. Deletions cut 8 bases from V and 7 bases from J, with 17 bases between. The CDR3 is 14 residues long.

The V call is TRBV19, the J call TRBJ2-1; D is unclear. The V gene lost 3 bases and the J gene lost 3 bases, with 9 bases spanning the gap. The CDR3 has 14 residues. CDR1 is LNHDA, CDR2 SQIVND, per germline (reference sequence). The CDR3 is CASSIIGLYNEQFF. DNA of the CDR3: TGTGCCAGTAGTATCATAGGGCTCTACAATGAGCAGTTCTTC.

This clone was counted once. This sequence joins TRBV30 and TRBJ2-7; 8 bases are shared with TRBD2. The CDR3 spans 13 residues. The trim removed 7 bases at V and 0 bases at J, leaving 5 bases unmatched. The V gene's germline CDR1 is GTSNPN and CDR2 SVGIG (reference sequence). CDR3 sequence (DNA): TGTGCCTCCTTAGCGGGGCACTCCTACGAGCAGTACTTC. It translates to CASLAGHSYEQYF.

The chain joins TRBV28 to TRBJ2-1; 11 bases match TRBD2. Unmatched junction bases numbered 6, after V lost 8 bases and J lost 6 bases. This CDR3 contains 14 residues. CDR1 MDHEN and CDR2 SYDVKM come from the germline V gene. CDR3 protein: CASCRLAGINEQFF. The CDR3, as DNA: TGTGCCAGCTGCCGACTAGCGGGGATCAATGAGCAGTTCTTC.

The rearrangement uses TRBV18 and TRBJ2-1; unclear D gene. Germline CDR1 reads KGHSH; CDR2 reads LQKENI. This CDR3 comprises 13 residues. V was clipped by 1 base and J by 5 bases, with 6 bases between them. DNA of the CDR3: TGTGCCAGCTCACCACAAAGGGACAATGAGCAGTTCTTC. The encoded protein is CASSPQRDNEQFF. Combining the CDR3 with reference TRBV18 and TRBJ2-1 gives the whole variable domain NAGVMQNPRHLVRRRGQEARLRCSPMKGHSHVYWYRQLPEEGLKFMVYLQKENIIDESGMPKERFSAEFPKEGPSILRIQQVVRGDSAAYFCASSPQRDNEQFFGPGTRLTVL.

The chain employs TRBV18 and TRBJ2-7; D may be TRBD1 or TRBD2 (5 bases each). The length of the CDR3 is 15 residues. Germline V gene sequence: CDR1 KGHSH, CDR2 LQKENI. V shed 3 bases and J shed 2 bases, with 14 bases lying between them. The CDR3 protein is CASSPQGGGPYEQYF. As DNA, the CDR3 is TGTGCCAGCTCACCCCAGGGTGGAGGACCCTACGAGCAGTACTTC.

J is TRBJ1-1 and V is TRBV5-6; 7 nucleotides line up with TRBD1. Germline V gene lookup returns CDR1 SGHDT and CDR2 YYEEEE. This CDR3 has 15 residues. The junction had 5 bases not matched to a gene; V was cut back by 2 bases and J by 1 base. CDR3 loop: CASSFRTGTNTEAFF. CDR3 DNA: TGTGCCAGCAGCTTTAGGACAGGAACGAACACTGAAGCTTTCTTT.

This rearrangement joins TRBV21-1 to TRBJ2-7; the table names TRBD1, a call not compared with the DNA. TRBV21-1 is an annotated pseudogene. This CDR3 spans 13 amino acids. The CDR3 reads CASSGNTGGEQYF. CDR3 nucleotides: TGTGCCAGCAGCGGCAACACAGGGGGCGAGCAGTACTTC.

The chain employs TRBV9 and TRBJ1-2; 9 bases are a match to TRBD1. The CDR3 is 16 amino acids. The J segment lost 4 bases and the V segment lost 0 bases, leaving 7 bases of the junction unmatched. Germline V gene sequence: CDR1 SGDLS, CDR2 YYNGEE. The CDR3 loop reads CASSVDIGTGTYGYTF. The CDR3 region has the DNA TGTGCCAGCAGCGTAGATATAGGGACAGGGACCTATGGCTACACCTTC. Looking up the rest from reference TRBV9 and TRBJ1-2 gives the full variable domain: DSGVTQTPKHLITATGQRVTLRCSPRSGDLSVYWYQQSLDQGLQFLIQYYNGEERAKGNILERFSAQQFPDLHSELNLSSLELGDSALYFCASSVDIGTGTYGYTFGSGTRLTVV.

CDR3: CAWRGANVLTF. In DNA form, the CDR3 reads TGTGCCTGGAGAGGGGCCAACGTCCTGACTTTC. The J gene is TRBJ2-6, the V gene TRBV30; no reliable D call. Trimming shortened V by 3 bases and J by 4 bases, and 1 base separated the two germline ends. This CDR3 has 11 residues. CDR1 is GTSNPN, CDR2 SVGIG, per germline (reference sequence).

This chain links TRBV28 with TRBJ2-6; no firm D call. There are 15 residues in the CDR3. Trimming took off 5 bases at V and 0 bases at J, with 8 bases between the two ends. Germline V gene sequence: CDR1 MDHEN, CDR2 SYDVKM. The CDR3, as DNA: TGTGCCAGCAGTGCATCGAGCTCTGGGGCCAACGTCCTGACTTTC. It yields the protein CASSASSSGANVLTF.

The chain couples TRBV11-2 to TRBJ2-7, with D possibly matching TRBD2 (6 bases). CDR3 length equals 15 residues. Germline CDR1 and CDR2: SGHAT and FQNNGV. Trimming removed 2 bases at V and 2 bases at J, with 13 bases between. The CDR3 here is CASSLKAGPPYEQYF. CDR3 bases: TGTGCCAGCAGCTTAAAGGCGGGGCCACCCTACGAGCAGTACTTC.